There are many counts of the clone carrying this T cell receptor (beta chain). Antigen: not known. The V gene's germline CDR1 is SGDLS and CDR2 YYNGEE. The CDR3 consists of 19 residues. J lost 2 bases, V lost 0 bases, and 8 bases had no gene match. TCR beta cDNA libraries included unique molecular identifiers. TCRdb independently ran MiXCR on the PCR reads; one entry per CDR3 protein. The sample holds approximately 440,000 distinct CDR3 sequences, approximately 45% seen once. The sample comes from a study of post-analysis software for immune sequencing data. Broader study findings: Higher frequency in patients than in controls was seen for roughly five TRBV segments, with TRBV5-6, TRBV5-1 and TRBV20-1 among them. Those with multiple sclerosis, the patient group, showed significantly lower normalized Chao1 diversity than controls.

The sequence derives from a girl aged 10 to 17 with multiple sclerosis. This chain links TRBV9 with TRBJ2-2; 12 nucleotides match TRBD2. Material for sequencing was blood. Here the CDR3 reads CASSVAGELAGGNTGELFF. CDR3 coding DNA: TGTGCCAGCAGCGTAGCTGGTGAACTAGCGGGAGGTAACACCGGGGAGCTGTTTTTT.